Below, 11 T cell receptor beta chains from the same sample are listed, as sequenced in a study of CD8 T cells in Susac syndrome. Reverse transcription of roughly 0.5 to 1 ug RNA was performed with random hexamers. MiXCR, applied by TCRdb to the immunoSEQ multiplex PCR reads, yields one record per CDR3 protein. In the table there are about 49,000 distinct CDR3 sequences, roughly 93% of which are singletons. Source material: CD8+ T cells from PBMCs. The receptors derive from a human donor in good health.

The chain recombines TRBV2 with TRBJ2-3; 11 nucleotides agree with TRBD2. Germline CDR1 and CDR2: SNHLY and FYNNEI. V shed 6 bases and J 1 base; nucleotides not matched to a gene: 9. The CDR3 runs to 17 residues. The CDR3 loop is CASSPGLTSGGTDTQYF. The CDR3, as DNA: TGTGCCAGCAGCCCCGGGTTGACTAGCGGGGGCACAGATACGCAGTATTTT.

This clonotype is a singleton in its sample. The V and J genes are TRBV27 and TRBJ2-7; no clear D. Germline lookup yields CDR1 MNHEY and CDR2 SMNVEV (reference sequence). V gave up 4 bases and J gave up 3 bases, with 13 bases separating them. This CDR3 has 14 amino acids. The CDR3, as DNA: TGTGCCAGCAGTTCGGTAAACACACTCTACGAGCAGTACTTC. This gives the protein CASSSVNTLYEQYF.

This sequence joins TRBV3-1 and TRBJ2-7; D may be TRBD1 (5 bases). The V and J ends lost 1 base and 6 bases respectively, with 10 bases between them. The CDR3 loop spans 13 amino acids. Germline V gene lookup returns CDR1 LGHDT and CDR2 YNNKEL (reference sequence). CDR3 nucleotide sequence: TGTGCCAGCAGCCAAGTCACAGGAGTCGAGCAGTACTTC. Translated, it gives CASSQVTGVEQYF.

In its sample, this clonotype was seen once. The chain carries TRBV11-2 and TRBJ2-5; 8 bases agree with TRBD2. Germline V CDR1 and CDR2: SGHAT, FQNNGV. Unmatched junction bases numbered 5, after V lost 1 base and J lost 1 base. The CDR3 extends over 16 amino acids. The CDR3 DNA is TGTGCCAGCAGCTTAGGGATAGCGGGGCTCCAAGAGACCCAGTACTTC. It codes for CASSLGIAGLQETQYF.

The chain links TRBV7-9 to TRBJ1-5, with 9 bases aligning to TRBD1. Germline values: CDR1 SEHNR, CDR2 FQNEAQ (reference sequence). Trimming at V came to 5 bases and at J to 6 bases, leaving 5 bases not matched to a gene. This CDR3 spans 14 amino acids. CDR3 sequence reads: CASSDTGGSQPQHF. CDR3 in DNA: TGTGCCAGCAGCGATACAGGGGGCAGTCAGCCCCAGCATTTT.

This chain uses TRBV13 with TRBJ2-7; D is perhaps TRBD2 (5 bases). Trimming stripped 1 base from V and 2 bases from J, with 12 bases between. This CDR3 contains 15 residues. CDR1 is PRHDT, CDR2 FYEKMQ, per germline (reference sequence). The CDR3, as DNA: TGTGCCAGCAGCTTAGAAGGACTTGCCCCCTACGAGCAGTACTTC. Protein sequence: CASSLEGLAPYEQYF.

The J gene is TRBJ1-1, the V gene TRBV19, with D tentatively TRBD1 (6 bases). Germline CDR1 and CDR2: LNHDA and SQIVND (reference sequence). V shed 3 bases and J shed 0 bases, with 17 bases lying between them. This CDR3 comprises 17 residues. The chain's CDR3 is CASSMGAPRTMNTEAFF. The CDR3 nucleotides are TGTGCCAGTAGTATGGGGGCACCCCGGACCATGAACACTGAAGCTTTCTTT. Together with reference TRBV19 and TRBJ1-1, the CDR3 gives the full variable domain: DGGITQSPKYLFRKEGQNVTLSCEQNLNHDAMYWYRQDPGQGLRLIYYSQIVNDFQKGDIAEGYSVSREKKESFPLTVTSAQKNPTAFYLCASSMGAPRTMNTEAFFGQGTRLTVV.

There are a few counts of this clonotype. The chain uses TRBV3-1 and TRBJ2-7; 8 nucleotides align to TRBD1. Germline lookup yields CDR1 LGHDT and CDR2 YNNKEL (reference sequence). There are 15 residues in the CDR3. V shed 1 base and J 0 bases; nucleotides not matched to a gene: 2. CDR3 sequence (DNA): TGTGCCAGCAGCCAAGGGGACAGGAACTCCTACGAGCAGTACTTC. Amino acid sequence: CASSQGDRNSYEQYF.

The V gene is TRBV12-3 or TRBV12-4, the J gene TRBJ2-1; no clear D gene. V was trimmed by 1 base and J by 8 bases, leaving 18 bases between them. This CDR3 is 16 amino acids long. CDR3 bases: TGTGCCAGCAGTTTAGGGTCAAATCGTCTGGCAGATGAGCAGTTCTTC. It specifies CASSLGSNRLADEQFF.

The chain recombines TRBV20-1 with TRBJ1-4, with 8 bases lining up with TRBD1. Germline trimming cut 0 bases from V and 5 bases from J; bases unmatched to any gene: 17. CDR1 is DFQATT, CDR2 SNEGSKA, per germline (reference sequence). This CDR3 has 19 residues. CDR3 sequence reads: CSARERQGNRIWGNEKLFF. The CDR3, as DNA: TGCAGTGCTAGAGAGAGACAGGGGAACCGAATATGGGGAAATGAAAAACTGTTTTTT.

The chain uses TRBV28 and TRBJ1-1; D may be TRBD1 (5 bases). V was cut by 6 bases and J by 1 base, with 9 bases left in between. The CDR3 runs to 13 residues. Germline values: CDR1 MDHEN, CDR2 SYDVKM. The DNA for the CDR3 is TGTGCCAGCAGGGGACGCAGGAACACTGAAGCTTTCTTT. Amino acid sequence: CASRGRRNTEAFF.